This passage covers 22 T cell receptor beta chains from one sample sequenced in a study of blood T cell repertoires in COVID-19. Libraries were prepared by immunoSEQ multiplex PCR; TCRdb keeps only in-frame clonotypes and omits some of them. The profile covers roughly 50,000 clones, with approximately 80% appearing a single time and about 59% taken by the ten largest. Sequencing was performed on peripheral blood. Receptors originate from a man aged 70 or older with acute or convalescent COVID-19.

This chain uses TRBV6-5 with TRBJ2-5; TRBD2 matches at 7 bases. This CDR3 region has 11 residues. The trim removed 11 bases at V and 4 bases at J, leaving 4 bases unmatched. The germline V gene has CDR1 MNHEY and CDR2 SVGAGI. The CDR3 coding sequence is TGTGCCTGTTGGGGGGGAGAGACCCAGTACTTC. Its protein product is CACWGGETQYF.

The rearrangement links TRBV18 to TRBJ2-3; D is possibly TRBD1 (6 bases). This CDR3 is 14 amino acids long. Germline loops: CDR1 KGHSH, CDR2 LQKENI. V lost 5 bases and J 0 bases, leaving 9 bases between the germline ends. The CDR3, as DNA: TGTGCCAGCTCAAGGACAGCTAGCACAGATACGCAGTATTTT. It is translated as CASSRTASTDTQYF. Using reference TRBV18 and TRBJ2-3 for the parts outside the CDR3, the full variable domain is NAGVMQNPRHLVRRRGQEARLRCSPMKGHSHVYWYRQLPEEGLKFMVYLQKENIIDESGMPKERFSAEFPKEGPSILRIQQVVRGDSAAYFCASSRTASTDTQYFGPGTRLTVL.

V and J are TRBV7-2 and TRBJ1-2; D perhaps matches TRBD1 (5 bases). V was shortened by 5 bases and J by 0 bases, with 10 bases between the two germline ends. The CDR3 is made up of 14 amino acids. Germline CDR1 reads SGHTA; CDR2 reads FQGNSA. The CDR3 DNA reads as TGTGCCAGCAGCCGTTCCAGGGCTAACTATGGCTACACCTTC. It is translated as CASSRSRANYGYTF.

The chain employs TRBV27 and TRBJ2-1, with 8 nucleotides matching TRBD2. The CDR3 runs 14 residues. Germline lookup yields CDR1 MNHEY and CDR2 SMNVEV (reference sequence). The V gene end was trimmed by 4 bases and the J gene end by 8 bases; junction bases not matched to a gene: 7. CDR3 region: CASSSKRGRDEQFF. Written as DNA, the CDR3 is TGTGCCAGCAGTTCGAAGCGGGGGAGGGATGAGCAGTTCTTC.

J is TRBJ1-4 and V is TRBV6-5; 7 nucleotides match TRBD1. The CDR3 has 16 residues. Trimming cost V 1 base and J 7 bases; bases outside gene matches: 9. The germline CDR1 and CDR2 sequences are MNHEY and SVGAGI. CDR3 DNA sequence: TGTGCCAGCAGTTACTTAAGGGACAGCTTTCCTGAAAAACTGTTTTTT. This gives the protein CASSYLRDSFPEKLFF.

The chain couples TRBV14 to TRBJ1-6; D is uncertain. From germline, CDR1 is SGHDN and CDR2 FVKESK. The CDR3 sequence is 14 residues long. The germline V and J ends were trimmed by 3 bases and 13 bases, with 16 bases remaining between them. This CDR3 reads CASSQEGGRAPLHF. The CDR3 DNA follows: TGTGCCAGCAGCCAGGAAGGTGGGCGGGCGCCCCTCCACTTT.

This chain connects TRBV15 to TRBJ2-1; D is undetermined. From germline, CDR1 is LNHNV and CDR2 YYDKDF (reference sequence). The CDR3 runs 12 residues. Trimming removed 3 bases from V and 8 bases from J, with 8 bases in between. The CDR3 is CATSSDEDEQFF. DNA for the CDR3: TGTGCCACCAGCAGTGATGAGGATGAGCAGTTCTTC.

This sequence joins TRBV27 and TRBJ1-2, with TRBD1 as a possible D gene (6 bases). From germline, CDR1 is MNHEY and CDR2 SMNVEV (reference sequence). The V end was cut by 5 bases, the J end by 6 bases, with 19 bases between. CDR3 length: 15 amino acids. The CDR3: CASSPSDRKLDGYTF. CDR3 sequence (DNA): TGTGCCAGCAGTCCCTCGGACAGAAAATTGGATGGCTACACCTTC.

The V gene is TRBV6-6, the J gene TRBJ1-6; a possible D gene is TRBD1 (5 bases). The germline gives CDR1 MNHNY, CDR2 SVGAGI (reference sequence). The CDR3 is 13 amino acids. V was shortened by 2 bases and J by 10 bases, with 9 bases between the two germline ends. As DNA, the CDR3 is TGTGCCAGCAGTTACCAGGGAGGATCACCCCTCCACTTT. Amino acid sequence: CASSYQGGSPLHF.

This clone appeared once. The rearrangement links TRBV2 to TRBJ1-1; D is ambiguous. CDR3 size: 14 residues. V lost 7 bases, J lost 1 base, and 13 bases lay in between. Germline V gives CDR1 SNHLY, CDR2 FYNNEI. CDR3 coding DNA: TGTGCCAGCATTAGAATAGCCGGGAACACTGAAGCTTTCTTT. It is translated as CASIRIAGNTEAFF.

This chain connects TRBV2 to TRBJ1-2; D possibly corresponds to TRBD1 (6 bases). The V end lost 4 bases, the J end lost 7 bases, and 13 bases lay between the germline ends. Germline V gene data show CDR1 as SNHLY and CDR2 as FYNNEI. This CDR3 is built from 13 residues. The CDR3 sequence is CASSAYREAGYTF. The CDR3 nucleotides read TGTGCCAGCAGTGCTTACAGGGAAGCTGGCTACACCTTC.

This chain uses TRBV24-1 with TRBJ1-1, with a tentative D call TRBD1 (6 bases). Trimming stripped 5 bases from V and 0 bases from J, with 12 bases between. The CDR3 has 15 amino acids. In germline, CDR1 is KGHDR, CDR2 SFDVKD. The CDR3 region is CATSASDSMNTEAFF. For the CDR3, the DNA is TGTGCCACCAGTGCATCGGACAGCATGAACACTGAAGCTTTCTTT.

CDR3 bases: TGTGCCAGCAGCGTAGGCGGGGGGAGCACAGATACGCAGTATTTT. As protein: CASSVGGGSTDTQYF. The V and J genes are TRBV9 and TRBJ2-3, with TRBD2 matching 8 bases. Germline trimming cut 0 bases from V and 0 bases from J; bases unmatched to any gene: 0. This CDR3 is 15 amino acids long. The germline V gene has CDR1 SGDLS and CDR2 YYNGEE.

The chain joins TRBV18 to TRBJ1-5; 10 nucleotides line up with TRBD1. CDR3 length equals 17 residues. With 4 bases clipped from V and 0 bases from J, the junction kept 6 bases outside the gene matches. CDR1 KGHSH and CDR2 LQKENI come from the germline V gene. The chain's CDR3 is CASSLSRTGGSNQPQHF. The CDR3 DNA reads as TGTGCCAGCTCACTTTCCCGGACAGGGGGTAGCAATCAGCCCCAGCATTTT.

The gene calls are TRBV2 and TRBJ2-1; D is perhaps TRBD1 (5 bases). V shed 7 bases and J shed 3 bases, with 16 bases lying between them. This CDR3 is built from 15 residues. The V gene's germline CDR1 is SNHLY and CDR2 FYNNEI. The DNA of the CDR3 is TGTGCCAGCAACCCCAGGGTTCTCGGCTACAATGAGCAGTTCTTC. Protein product: CASNPRVLGYNEQFF.

The rearrangement joins TRBV6-2 or TRBV6-3 to TRBJ2-1; 11 bases line up with TRBD2. The CDR3 is 17 residues long. The V and J ends lost 0 bases and 1 base, in that order; junction bases with no gene match: 2. Germline assignment: CDR1 MNHEY and CDR2 SVGEGT. The CDR3 region has the DNA TGTGCCAGCAGTTACTCGACTAGCGGGGCTTCCTACAATGAGCAGTTCTTC. Protein sequence: CASSYSTSGASYNEQFF.

V and J are TRBV9 and TRBJ1-6; D is perhaps TRBD1 (5 bases). Germline V lookup: CDR1 SGDLS, CDR2 YYNGEE. This CDR3 region has 17 residues. Trimming shortened V by 6 bases and J by 10 bases, and 26 bases separated the two germline ends. CDR3 DNA sequence: TGTGCCAGCAACTATAAACGGGGGGAAGGGAGCGGATCACCCCTCCACTTT. Its translation: CASNYKRGEGSGSPLHF.

The chain links TRBV7-2 to TRBJ1-6; D unresolved. V was cut by 10 bases and J by 4 bases, with 8 bases left in between. Germline V lookup: CDR1 SGHTA, CDR2 FQGNSA. This CDR3 region has 12 residues. The CDR3: CATADYNSPLHF. The CDR3 nucleotides are TGTGCCACGGCGGATTATAATTCACCCCTCCACTTT.

The V call is TRBV6-5, the J call TRBJ2-4; D is ambiguous. The CDR3 loop spans 14 amino acids. V was trimmed by 6 bases and J by 5 bases, leaving 14 bases between them. Germline V lookup: CDR1 MNHEY, CDR2 SVGAGI. CDR3 amino acids: CASSLHIRQNIQYF. In DNA form, the CDR3 reads TGTGCCAGCAGCTTACATATTCGCCAAAACATTCAGTACTTC.

The V gene is TRBV14, the J gene TRBJ1-2, with 9 bases that match TRBD1. J lost 5 bases, V lost 2 bases, and 9 bases had no gene match. CDR3 length: 16 amino acids. Germline CDR1 SGHDN, CDR2 FVKESK. This CDR3 reads CASSQPGQGSFYGYTF. The CDR3 DNA reads TGTGCCAGCAGCCAACCGGGACAGGGTTCTTTTTATGGCTACACCTTC.

The chain uses TRBV10-1 and TRBJ1-5, with TRBD1 matching over 8 bases. Germline assignment: CDR1 WNHNN and CDR2 SYGVQD (reference sequence). Trimming took 5 bases from V and 4 from J; bases not matched to a gene: 4. This CDR3 is built from 14 residues. CDR3 sequence: CASSRQGLNQPQHF. The CDR3 DNA follows: TGCGCCAGCAGTCGACAGGGGCTAAATCAGCCCCAGCATTTT.

In nucleotides, the CDR3 is TGTGCCAGCTCACCATCGAAGACAAGGATAAGCACTGAAGCTTTCTTT. Protein: CASSPSKTRISTEAFF. The rearrangement joins TRBV18 to TRBJ1-1; no clear D gene. The CDR3 extends over 16 amino acids. CDR1 is KGHSH, CDR2 LQKENI, per germline. Deletions cut 2 bases from V and 4 bases from J, with 17 bases between.